This T cell receptor (beta chain) was sequenced during a study of identical twins. General study points: Because invariant MAIT and iNKT cells could be present, zero-insertion analyses could be partly confounded. Models underestimated out-of-frame TCR alpha sharing in monozygotic twins.

Trimming removed 8 bases at V and 7 bases at J, with 18 bases between. This CDR3 has 14 residues. The germline V gene has CDR1 SNHLY and CDR2 FYNNEI. TCRdb independently ran MiXCR on the 5' RACE reads; one entry per CDR3 protein. The sample includes roughly 1,500,000 distinct CDR3 sequences, about 30% of them seen just once. Note on this clonotype: Its antigen is as yet unknown.

The sequence derives from a newborn girl in good health. Sequenced material: cord blood. The V call is TRBV2, the J call TRBJ2-1; perhaps TRBD2 as D (6 bases). CDR3 protein: CASWEVWGRNEQFF. CDR3 DNA sequence: TGTGCCAGCTGGGAGGTGTGGGGTAGGAATGAGCAGTTCTTC.